This TCR beta chain was identified in a study of cytomegalovirus exposure and HLA in healthy donors. The PCR contained 60 Vbeta and 13 Jbeta primers. Produced via immunoSEQ multiplex PCR; TCRdb's table is partial and in-frame only. The repertoire holds 180,000 or so clones, with 70% to 80% as singletons. The source of this sequence is a female donor in good health and CMV-seronegative. Sequenced: PBMCs.

The CDR3 nucleotides read TGCAGCGTTGGTTCGACAGCGAGCGAAAAACTGTTTTTT. This sequence encodes CSVGSTASEKLFF. This chain links TRBV29-1 with TRBJ1-4; a weak D match, TRBD1 (5 bases). The germline CDR1 and CDR2 sequences are SQVTM and ANQGSEA. The CDR3 is 13 residues long. Deletions cut 4 bases from V and 8 bases from J, with 14 bases between.